This T cell receptor (beta chain) was recovered during a study of T cells in localized non-small cell lung cancer. Overall study findings and caveats: Blood T cell density predicted longer survival; adjacent-lung clonality, shorter. The appearance of a median approximately 60 of the top 100 tumor clones was seen in adjacent lung. Tumor trailed uninvolved adjacent lung in T cell clonality, which peaked there. Heterogeneity within the tumor remains possible, as just one region underwent sequencing.

To note about this clone: Its antigen remains unidentified.

The repertoire was sequenced with immunoSEQ multiplex PCR; TCRdb's copy has only in-frame clones and lacks some. Of 40,000 to 50,000 clones in the sample, roughly 86% were seen once. Per the germline V gene, CDR1 is LNHDA and CDR2 is SQIVND (reference sequence). This CDR3 comprises 13 residues. Trimming stripped 4 bases from V and 2 bases from J, with 6 bases between. The gene calls are TRBV19 and TRBJ2-1; no clear D gene. The TCR sequence derives from a woman aged 18 to 49 with stage III lung adenocarcinoma. Sequences were derived from peripheral blood, sampled before any cancer treatment. The CDR3 protein is CASSRDAYNEQFF. Written as DNA, the CDR3 is TGTGCCAGTAGTAGGGATGCCTACAATGAGCAGTTCTTC.